Presented here are 10 T cell receptor beta chains from one specimen sequenced in a study of shared clonotypes between healthy human individuals. The naive CD8 fraction comprised CD45RO-negative cells positively selected for CCR7 and excluded terminally differentiated effector memory CD45RA+ cells. Assay: immunoSEQ multiplex PCR; the TCRdb copy retains only in-frame clones and omits some. Among 800,000 to 950,000 clones listed, around 96% were seen once. The specimen was naive CD8+ T cells sorted from blood. The receptors stem from a young man in good health.

The chain is built from TRBV7-9 and TRBJ2-6, with D possibly TRBD1 on 5 matching bases. This CDR3 comprises 16 residues. Trimming cost V 5 bases and J 3 bases, with 14 bases left between them. Looked up from germline, CDR1 is SEHNR and CDR2 is FQNEAQ (reference sequence). CDR3 DNA sequence: TGTGCCAGCAGCATACCCTCAGGGATTGGGGCCAACGTCCTGACTTTC. Translated: CASSIPSGIGANVLTF.

The chain uses TRBV30 and TRBJ1-1; maybe TRBD1 (6 bases). Germline V CDR1 and CDR2: GTSNPN, SVGIG (reference sequence). This CDR3 region has 13 residues. The V gene lost 3 bases and the J gene lost 5 bases, with 13 bases spanning the gap. The CDR3 sequence is CAWSSGAGTEAFF. CDR3 sequence (DNA): TGTGCCTGGAGCTCGGGGGCGGGGACTGAAGCTTTCTTT. Full variable domain (missing parts from reference TRBV30 and TRBJ1-1): SQTIHQWPATLVQPVGSPLSLECTVEGTSNPNLYWYRQAAGRGLQLLFYSVGIGQISSEVPQNLSASRPQDRQFILSSKKLLLSDSGFYLCAWSSGAGTEAFFGQGTRLTVV.

The genes are TRBV2 and TRBJ2-7; D gene ambiguous. The CDR3 spans 13 residues. V shed 1 base and J shed 3 bases, with 7 bases lying between them. In germline, CDR1 is SNHLY, CDR2 FYNNEI. The CDR3 sequence is CASSEGHIYEQYF. DNA for the CDR3: TGTGCCAGCAGTGAAGGACACATCTACGAGCAGTACTTC. Full variable domain (remainder filled in from reference TRBV2 and TRBJ2-7): EPEVTQTPSHQVTQMGQEVILRCVPISNHLYFYWYRQILGQKVEFLVSFYNNEISEKSEIFDDQFSVERPDGSNFTLKIRSTKLEDSAMYFCASSEGHIYEQYFGPGTRLTVT.

The V gene is TRBV13, the J gene TRBJ1-2; maybe TRBD1 (5 bases). This CDR3 has 12 residues. Trimming shortened V by 5 bases and J by 14 bases, and 18 bases separated the two germline ends. CDR1 is PRHDT, CDR2 FYEKMQ, per germline (reference sequence). CDR3 nucleotide sequence: TGTGCCAGCAGCCAACATCAGGGTTTGGAGACCTTC. It yields the protein CASSQHQGLETF.

The count of this clone is one. The chain has TRBV5-1 and TRBJ2-1; 7 bases line up with TRBD2. Germline trimming cut 3 bases from V and 8 bases from J; bases unmatched to any gene: 14. Germline CDR1 is SGHRS and CDR2 is YFSETQ. The CDR3 extends over 16 amino acids. CDR3 in amino acids: CASSSLSGGRSDEQFF. The CDR3 DNA follows: TGCGCCAGCAGCTCCTTATCGGGAGGACGTTCCGATGAGCAGTTCTTC. The variable domain in full, with the rest retrieved from reference TRBV5-1 and TRBJ2-1, is KAGVTQTPRYLIKTRGQQVTLSCSPISGHRSVSWYQQTPGQGLQFLFEYFSETQRNKGNFPGRFSGRQFSNSRSEMNVSTLELGDSALYLCASSSLSGGRSDEQFFGPGTRLTVL.

This clone was picked up one time. The rearrangement uses TRBV10-2 and TRBJ1-4; D gene ambiguous. The V and J ends lost 0 bases and 8 bases respectively, with 7 bases between them. Germline V gene data show CDR1 as WSHSY and CDR2 as SAAADI. This CDR3 comprises 13 residues. The CDR3 DNA sequence: TGCGCCAGCAGTGAGTCGGTCGGGGAAAAACTGTTTTTT. It encodes CASSESVGEKLFF.

The V and J genes are TRBV19 and TRBJ1-4; 8 bases are shared with TRBD1. Germline CDR1 and CDR2: LNHDA and SQIVND (reference sequence). The V and J ends lost 9 bases and 2 bases, in that order; junction bases with no gene match: 5. This CDR3 region has 14 residues. This chain's CDR3 is CASTDRGTNEKLFF. The CDR3 DNA follows: TGTGCCAGCACAGACAGGGGCACTAATGAAAAACTGTTTTTT.

This clone is a singleton in its sample. The V and J genes are TRBV27 and TRBJ1-2; D is possibly TRBD1 (5 bases). Trimming shortened V by 8 bases and J by 4 bases, and 14 bases separated the two germline ends. This CDR3 region has 13 residues. Per the germline V gene, CDR1 is MNHEY and CDR2 is SMNVEV (reference sequence). This chain's CDR3 is CASGLGAGYGYTF. The DNA for the CDR3 is TGTGCCAGCGGCCTAGGGGCGGGCTATGGCTACACCTTC.

A single count supports this clone. J is TRBJ1-1 and V is TRBV7-6, with unresolved D. CDR3 length: 15 amino acids. V was clipped by 4 bases and J by 3 bases, with 15 bases between them. From germline, CDR1 is SGHVS and CDR2 FNYEAQ. CDR3 DNA: TGTGCCAGCAGCTCCTGGACGGGGAGGGACACTGAAGCTTTCTTT. Its protein product is CASSSWTGRDTEAFF. Complete variable domain (other parts from reference TRBV7-6 and TRBJ1-1): GAGVSQSPRYKVTKRGQDVALRCDPISGHVSLYWYRQALGQGPEFLTYFNYEAQQDKSGLPNDRFSAERPEGSISTLTIQRTEQRDSAMYRCASSSWTGRDTEAFFGQGTRLTVV.

This chain uses TRBV9 with TRBJ2-2; D might be TRBD2 (6 bases). Germline values: CDR1 SGDLS, CDR2 YYNGEE. The CDR3 loop spans 15 amino acids. The ends were cut back, 0 bases at V and 7 bases at J, with 13 bases in the middle. Here the CDR3 reads CASSVASARGGELFF. The CDR3 DNA sequence: TGTGCCAGCAGCGTAGCTTCCGCGCGGGGCGGGGAGCTGTTTTTT.